This section outlines one T cell receptor (beta chain) sequence together with its context. The data were taken from a study of blood T cell repertoires in COVID-19. Whole-study context: Italy, Spain and the United States were the sources of the convalescent and acute COVID-19 samples. In each case, the material was cDNA or gDNA derived from T cells, B-cell-depleted T cells, or PBMCs.

The CDR3 spans 16 residues. V was pared by 5 bases and J by 1 base, with 7 bases of the junction left unmatched. CDR1 SGHTA and CDR2 FQGTGA come from the germline V gene. In the study's own analysis: Quantification of nucleated cells was approximated via reference gene primer amplification. TCRdb keeps only in-frame clones here, not all; method: immunoSEQ multiplex PCR. For V, J and clone size, that table is used; D and trimming come from the DNA. Of 380,000 or so clones in the sample, roughly 90% were seen once. The sequencing input was peripheral blood. This rearrangement joins TRBV7-3 to TRBJ2-2; 7 bases line up with TRBD2. This clonotype originated in a man in his forties with acute or convalescent COVID-19. This CDR3 is CASSAEGGMNTGELFF. The CDR3 nucleotides read TGTGCCAGCAGCGCCGAGGGAGGGATGAACACCGGGGAGCTGTTTTTT.